A single sample is the source of the 27 T cell receptor beta chains below, sequenced in a study of T cells expressing NK-cell markers. One entry per CDR3 protein, without DNA, is what TCRdb gives after re-calling the 5' RACE reads. The sample includes approximately 440,000 distinct CDR3 sequences. Sequenced: blood T cells: a sorted CD56 or NKG2C T cell subset, CD4+ or CD8+ T cells, or bulk PBMC T cells (not recorded which). The source is a woman aged 45-60 years in good health.

CDR3 amino acids: CASSLESGRAYEQYF. The chain couples TRBV11-2 to TRBJ2-7. This CDR3 has 15 residues. Germline lookup yields CDR1 SGHAT and CDR2 FQNNGV.

The gene calls are TRBV29-1 and TRBJ2-3; TCRdb picks TRBD1, but there is no DNA to check that call. The CDR3 is 12 residues long. Germline assignment: CDR1 SQVTM and CDR2 ANQGSEA. CDR3 protein: CSVRRGPDTQYF.

CDR3 residues: CASSRSGSTDTQYF. V usage is TRBV12-3 or TRBV12-4 and J usage is TRBJ2-3; there is no DNA to check the TCRdb D call of TRBD2. The CDR3 has 14 residues.

CDR3 protein: CASSDRGTHNEQFF. The rearrangement links TRBV27 to TRBJ2-1; TCRdb designates TRBD1, a call that cannot be tested without DNA. The CDR3 has 14 residues. Germline lookup yields CDR1 MNHEY and CDR2 SMNVEV (reference sequence).

The chain joins TRBV6-1 to TRBJ2-2; TCRdb designates TRBD2, a call that cannot be tested without DNA. This CDR3 spans 17 amino acids. CDR1 and CDR2 from the germline V gene are MNHNS and SASEGT. CDR3 sequence reads: CASSEIPGLLNTGELFF.

The chain links TRBV6-5 to TRBJ2-5; no DNA is available, so the TRBD1 call from TCRdb remains unchecked. The CDR3 runs 15 residues. Germline V CDR1 and CDR2: MNHEY, SVGAGI. The CDR3: CASSYGQLNLETQYF.

The chain combines TRBV20-1 with TRBJ2-1; TCRdb outputs TRBD1, but without DNA this stays unchecked. CDR3 length equals 16 residues. Germline V CDR1 and CDR2: DFQATT, SNEGSKA (reference sequence). This CDR3 is CSALRTGQGIGYEQFF.

V usage is TRBV24-1 and J usage is TRBJ2-1; TCRdb's assignment of TRBD1 cannot be checked, as there is no DNA. This CDR3 comprises 18 residues. CDR1 KGHDR and CDR2 SFDVKD come from the germline V gene. The CDR3 sequence: CATSDPTARRGSYNEQFF.

The V gene is TRBV7-8, the J gene TRBJ1-1. This CDR3 is built from 15 residues. Germline-derived CDR1 and CDR2 are SGHVS and FQNEAQ. CDR3 amino acids: CASSLGGAWNTEAFF. The full variable domain, with the rest looked up from reference TRBV7-8 and TRBJ1-1, is GAGVSQSPRYKVAKRGQDVALRCDPISGHVSLFWYQQALGQGPEFLTYFQNEAQLDKSGLPSDRFFAERPEGSVSTLKIQRTQQEDSAVYLCASSLGGAWNTEAFFGQGTRLTVV.

V and J are TRBV30 and TRBJ2-2; checking the TCRdb D call of TRBD1 is not possible without DNA. The CDR3 consists of 16 residues. From germline, CDR1 is GTSNPN and CDR2 SVGIG (reference sequence). The CDR3 sequence is CAWSVRGRGNTGELFF.

The chain has TRBV19 and TRBJ2-1; the D call of TRBD2 rests on TCRdb alone, since no DNA is present to check it. This CDR3 comprises 16 residues. Germline V gives CDR1 LNHDA, CDR2 SQIVND (reference sequence). Here the CDR3 reads CASMGLAGGSRNEQFF. Based on the CDR3 plus reference TRBV19 and TRBJ2-1, the full variable domain is DGGITQSPKYLFRKEGQNVTLSCEQNLNHDAMYWYRQDPGQGLRLIYYSQIVNDFQKGDIAEGYSVSREKKESFPLTVTSAQKNPTAFYLCASMGLAGGSRNEQFFGPGTRLTVL.

CDR3 amino acids: CASSLAIGGNEQFF. V gene TRBV5-1 combines with J gene TRBJ2-1; with no DNA, the TCRdb D assignment of TRBD1 cannot be verified. The CDR3 has 14 residues. Germline CDR1 reads SGHRS; CDR2 reads YFSETQ. Supplemented by reference TRBV5-1 and TRBJ2-1, the full variable domain reads KAGVTQTPRYLIKTRGQQVTLSCSPISGHRSVSWYQQTPGQGLQFLFEYFSETQRNKGNFPGRFSGRQFSNSRSEMNVSTLELGDSALYLCASSLAIGGNEQFFGPGTRLTVL.

The chain recombines TRBV12-3 or TRBV12-4 with TRBJ2-2; TCRdb lists TRBD1, though no DNA is available to test this call. The length of the CDR3 is 16 residues. CDR3 loop: CASSSPGGLGTGELFF.

This chain links TRBV15 with TRBJ2-1; the TRBD2 assignment by TCRdb is unverifiable without DNA. Per germline, CDR1 LNHNV and CDR2 YYDKDF (reference sequence). This CDR3 comprises 14 residues. This chain's CDR3 is CATSRGGSGNVRFF.

The chain links TRBV15 to TRBJ2-1; TCRdb returns TRBD1, unconfirmable since there is no DNA. Looked up from germline, CDR1 is LNHNV and CDR2 is YYDKDF (reference sequence). The CDR3 runs 17 residues. The CDR3: CATSSDLRWAPDNEQFF.

The gene calls are TRBV20-1 and TRBJ2-1; checking the TCRdb D call of TRBD2 is not possible without DNA. The length of the CDR3 is 18 residues. Germline CDR1 is DFQATT and CDR2 is SNEGSKA (reference sequence). The CDR3 loop reads CSARDPGLAVGSYNEQFF.

V usage is TRBV6-5 and J usage is TRBJ2-1; no DNA is available, so the TRBD1 call from TCRdb remains unchecked. There are 16 residues in the CDR3. In germline, CDR1 is MNHEY, CDR2 SVGAGI. CDR3 in amino acids: CASRGVGGSSYNEQFF.

The chain carries TRBV5-1 and TRBJ2-1; the TRBD2 assignment by TCRdb is unverifiable without DNA. There are 14 residues in the CDR3. Germline V gene lookup returns CDR1 SGHRS and CDR2 YFSETQ. Here the CDR3 reads CASSLGLASYEQFF.

This chain links TRBV6-6 with TRBJ2-3. The length of the CDR3 is 13 residues. In germline, CDR1 is MNHNY, CDR2 SVGAGI (reference sequence). The CDR3 reads CASLSFSTDTQYF.

The chain combines TRBV12-3 or TRBV12-4 with TRBJ1-1; TCRdb's D call, TRBD1, is unchecked because there is no DNA. This CDR3 contains 12 residues. CDR3 sequence reads: CASSFGTLSAFF.

The chain couples TRBV7-8 to TRBJ1-1. The CDR3 length is 13 residues. Germline loops: CDR1 SGHVS, CDR2 FQNEAQ. The CDR3 reads CASNSGGNTEAFF.

The chain joins TRBV11-2 to TRBJ2-2; there is no DNA to check the TCRdb D call of TRBD1. This CDR3 spans 14 amino acids. The germline gives CDR1 SGHAT, CDR2 FQNNGV. The CDR3 sequence is CASSGVSTAGELFF.

This chain's CDR3 is CSASREGGGILYEQYF. This sequence joins TRBV20-1 and TRBJ2-7; the TCRdb D gene call, TRBD2, has no DNA to confirm it. The CDR3 consists of 16 residues. CDR1 is DFQATT, CDR2 SNEGSKA, per germline (reference sequence).

The rearrangement links TRBV9 to TRBJ1-3. There are 15 residues in the CDR3. CDR1 and CDR2 (germline): SGDLS, YYNGEE. CDR3 sequence: CASSVVPYSGNTIYF.

V gene TRBV9 combines with J gene TRBJ2-3; TCRdb reports TRBD2, a call that lacks DNA to check it against. Germline V CDR1 and CDR2: SGDLS, YYNGEE. CDR3 length equals 16 residues. The CDR3 reads CASSDAPGLNTDTQYF.

The J gene is TRBJ2-5, the V gene TRBV11-3. The CDR3 contains 14 residues. CDR1 SGHNT and CDR2 YENEEA come from the germline V gene. This chain's CDR3 is CASSAVRGQETQYF.

The chain couples TRBV4-2 to TRBJ2-3; TCRdb gives TRBD2 as the D gene, but with no DNA this cannot be confirmed. This CDR3 contains 17 residues. Germline values: CDR1 LGHNA, CDR2 YNFKEQ. The chain's CDR3 is CASSQLGLADSTDTQYF.